Presented here are 24 T cell receptor beta chains from one specimen sequenced in a study of regulatory T cells in long-lasting Graves disease. Libraries of TCR beta came from iRepertoire HTBI primers plus Arm-PCR of CDR3 regions. Each CDR3 protein is one row after TCRdb ran MiXCR on the multiplex PCR reads. The table includes 240,000 or so distinct CDR3 sequences, roughly 21% detected once. Time point specified: newly diagnosed GD, antithyroid drugs for less than 3 months. Construction of the TCR library relied on RNA isolated from PBMCs. The material sequenced was peripheral blood mononuclear cells (PBMCs), taken at new diagnosis, from a patient treated with antithyroid drugs. The receptors originated from a female donor with Graves disease.

This clonotype was observed at least ten times. This sequence joins TRBV29-1 and TRBJ2-1; 10 bases line up with TRBD1. From germline, CDR1 is SQVTM and CDR2 ANQGSEA. J gave up 7 bases and V 3 bases, and 9 bases lay outside the gene matches. The CDR3 consists of 15 residues. CDR3 coding DNA: TGCAGCGTTGATGCTCTCGGACAGGGGGTAAATGAGCAGTTCTTC. Amino acids: CSVDALGQGVNEQFF.

Of note for this clonotype: A read error may explain this, as a much larger clone is one base away. The V and J genes are TRBV18 and TRBJ2-1; tentatively, D is TRBD1 or TRBD2 (5 bases each). This CDR3 has 15 amino acids. Per germline, CDR1 KGHSH and CDR2 LQKENI. V shed 2 bases and J shed 12 bases, with 20 bases lying between them. CDR3 sequence: CASSPEIGLGDGQFF. CDR3 bases: TGTGCCAGCTCACCAGAGATTGGCCTGGGGGATGGGCAGTTCTTC.

Ten or more counts support this clonotype. The chain combines TRBV7-3 with TRBJ2-3; 9 nucleotides match TRBD2. The trim removed 4 bases at V and 0 bases at J, leaving 8 bases unmatched. The CDR3 extends over 17 amino acids. Germline-derived CDR1 and CDR2 are SGHTA and FQGTGA. For the CDR3, the DNA is TGTGCCAGCAGCTCAATGCGGGGGGGCGGTAGCACAGATACGCAGTATTTT. As protein: CASSSMRGGGSTDTQYF. The variable domain in full, completed from reference TRBV7-3 and TRBJ2-3, reads GAGVSQTPSNKVTEKGKYVELRCDPISGHTALYWYRQSLGQGPEFLIYFQGTGAADDSGLPNDRFFAVRPEGSVSTLKIQRTERGDSAVYLCASSSMRGGGSTDTQYFGPGTRLTVL.

There are a few counts of this clonotype. This sequence joins TRBV4-3 and TRBJ2-1, with TRBD2 identical over 15 bases. Germline CDR1 LGHNA, CDR2 YSLEER. With V trimmed by 0 bases and J by 8 bases, 5 bases remained unmatched. CDR3 length: 17 amino acids. Here the CDR3 DNA reads TGCGCCAGCAGCCAAGACCCGGGACTAGCGGGAGGATATGAGCAGTTCTTC. Its translation is CASSQDPGLAGGYEQFF.

The table lists this clonotype with many counts. The chain has TRBV28 and TRBJ1-4; D unresolved. Germline values: CDR1 MDHEN, CDR2 SYDVKM. Trimming stripped 3 bases from V and 0 bases from J, with 17 bases between. The CDR3 runs to 18 residues. The CDR3 loop is CASSFLDALHSTNEKLFF. DNA for the CDR3: TGTGCCAGCAGTTTCCTGGACGCATTACACTCAACTAATGAAAAACTGTTTTTT.

This clonotype has a count of ten or more. The chain combines TRBV4-2 with TRBJ2-1; 7 bases line up with TRBD1. The CDR3 runs to 17 residues. V lost 0 bases to trimming and J lost 4 bases; unmatched junction nucleotides: 9. Per germline, CDR1 LGHNA and CDR2 YNFKEQ. The CDR3 DNA reads TGTGCCAGCAGCCAAGATCCGGGACAGAAATCTTACAATGAGCAGTTCTTC. Encoded protein: CASSQDPGQKSYNEQFF.

In its sample, this clonotype was seen many times. The chain joins TRBV11-2 to TRBJ2-1, with D unresolved. CDR1 and CDR2 from the germline V gene are SGHAT and FQNNGV. This CDR3 is built from 15 residues. The V and J ends lost 4 bases and 5 bases respectively, with 15 bases between them. The DNA for the CDR3 is TGTGCCAGCAGCTCCCCCGAGGTGGGTGACAATGAGCAGTTCTTC. It encodes CASSSPEVGDNEQFF.

This clonotype was counted at least ten times. The V and J genes are TRBV20-1 and TRBJ2-7; a weak D match, TRBD1 (6 bases). The germline V gene encodes CDR1 DFQATT and CDR2 SNEGSKA (reference sequence). The CDR3 length is 13 residues. V was clipped by 6 bases and J by 2 bases, with 14 bases between them. The CDR3 spells CSAITTGTYEQYF. As DNA, the CDR3 is TGCAGTGCCATAACTACAGGGACCTACGAGCAGTACTTC.

A note on this clonotype: Since a far larger clone is one base different, this is likely a read error. The genes are TRBV7-9 and TRBJ1-5; 9 bases are a match to TRBD1. Germline CDR1 reads SEHNR; CDR2 reads FQNEAQ (reference sequence). The CDR3 consists of 16 residues. With V trimmed by 2 bases and J by 6 bases, 8 bases remained unmatched. The CDR3 sequence is CASSLTGGAGFQPQHF. The CDR3 nucleotides are TGTGCCAGCAGCTTAACAGGGGGCGCGGGGTTTCAGCCCCAGCATTTT.

The sample holds many counts of this clonotype. As DNA, the CDR3 is TGTGCCAGCAGCTTAGTGGGGCGGCGAGTGGACTATGGCTACACCTTC. It encodes CASSLVGRRVDYGYTF. The V gene is TRBV7-2, the J gene TRBJ1-2; D perhaps matches TRBD1 (5 bases). With 1 base removed from V and 3 bases from J, the gap between germline ends came to 15 bases. This CDR3 region has 16 residues. Germline loops: CDR1 SGHTA, CDR2 FQGNSA.

The rearrangement uses TRBV5-4 and TRBJ2-3; D gene ambiguous. The V end was cut by 3 bases, the J end by 6 bases, with 14 bases between. Germline values: CDR1 SGHNT, CDR2 YYREEE (reference sequence). CDR3 length: 14 residues. The DNA for the CDR3 is TGTGCCAGCAGCTCGGATCTCCCTCGGGATACGCAGTATTTT. Its translation: CASSSDLPRDTQYF.

This clonotype appeared many times. The chain recombines TRBV6-2 or TRBV6-3 with TRBJ2-3; D is ambiguous. The CDR3 contains 13 residues. V dropped 6 bases and J dropped 3 bases, with 10 bases sitting between them. The V gene's germline CDR1 is MNHEY and CDR2 SVGEGT. CDR3 sequence: CASRPPATDTQYF. CDR3 DNA sequence: TGTGCCAGCAGGCCGCCAGCGACAGATACGCAGTATTTT.

The chain employs TRBV19 and TRBJ2-3; D is possibly TRBD2 (5 bases). Germline assignment: CDR1 LNHDA and CDR2 SQIVND (reference sequence). The CDR3 extends over 15 amino acids. The V and J ends lost 5 bases and 4 bases respectively, with 16 bases between them. The CDR3, as DNA: TGTGCCAGTAGTCTAGCCGATATGGGCCCAGATACGCAGTATTTT. It encodes CASSLADMGPDTQYF.

This clonotype appeared many times. The rearrangement links TRBV29-1 to TRBJ2-1, with D hard to call. The J call could be wrong; TRBJ2-5 is a better fit for the DNA end. The length of the CDR3 is 15 residues. CDR1 SQVTM and CDR2 ANQGSEA come from the germline V gene. The DNA of the CDR3 is TGCAGCGTCCATCCGCCCTGGACGGTACAAGAGACCCAGTACTTC. As protein: CSVHPPWTVQETQYF.

This chain connects TRBV11-2 to TRBJ2-1, with 7 bases identical to TRBD2. The CDR3 extends over 17 amino acids. Trimming cost V 2 bases and J 1 base; bases outside gene matches: 8. Per germline, CDR1 SGHAT and CDR2 FQNNGV. CDR3 sequence: CASSLRGREVSYNEQFF. The DNA of the CDR3 is TGTGCCAGCAGCTTAAGGGGCCGGGAGGTTTCCTACAATGAGCAGTTCTTC.

This clonotype was recorded many times. The gene calls are TRBV2 and TRBJ2-1, with D possibly being TRBD1 or TRBD2 (7 bases each). The germline CDR1 and CDR2 sequences are SNHLY and FYNNEI. V lost 10 bases and J 6 bases, leaving 22 bases between the germline ends. This CDR3 has 15 amino acids. This chain's CDR3 is CATRGGDSLFNEQFF. The CDR3, as DNA: TGTGCCACCAGGGGAGGGGACAGCCTCTTCAATGAGCAGTTCTTC.

There are many counts of this clonotype. The genes are TRBV4-1 and TRBJ1-1; 7 positions match TRBD1. Unmatched junction bases numbered 4, after V lost 2 bases and J lost 1 base. This CDR3 has 15 amino acids. The germline CDR1 and CDR2 sequences are MGHRA and YSYEKL. The CDR3 region is CASSQRQGRNTEAFF. CDR3 DNA: TGCGCCAGCAGCCAACGACAGGGTCGGAACACTGAAGCTTTCTTT.

This chain connects TRBV5-1 to TRBJ1-2, with 8 bases that match TRBD1. V trimming: 7 bases; J trimming: 2 bases; junction bases outside the gene matches: 4. The CDR3 has 13 amino acids. CDR1 SGHRS and CDR2 YFSETQ come from the germline V gene. The CDR3 loop is CASAGQGNYGYTF. CDR3 DNA sequence: TGCGCCAGCGCCGGACAGGGCAACTATGGCTACACCTTC.

The chain joins TRBV7-3 to TRBJ1-2, with 8 bases fitting TRBD1. Germline V gives CDR1 SGHTA, CDR2 FQGTGA. The CDR3 totals 15 residues. J lost 4 bases, V lost 1 base, and 5 bases had no gene match. CDR3 DNA sequence: TGTGCCAGCAGCTTAATACAGGGGGGCGGCTATGGCTACACCTTC. The encoded protein is CASSLIQGGGYGYTF.

This clonotype was observed once. The V and J genes are TRBV29-1 and TRBJ2-1; maybe TRBD1 (7 bases). This CDR3 spans 15 amino acids. Trimming took off 0 bases at V and 0 bases at J, with 9 bases between the two ends. The germline CDR1 and CDR2 sequences are SQVTM and ANQGSEA. As DNA, the CDR3 is TGCAGCGTTGAAGAGCAGGGGGGCTCCTACAATGAGCAGTTCTTC. Its translation is CSVEEQGGSYNEQFF.

In this sample, this clonotype turned up many times. The rearrangement joins TRBV18 to TRBJ2-7; the D gene could be TRBD1 or TRBD2 (5 bases each). This CDR3 comprises 13 residues. Deletions cut 6 bases from V and 0 bases from J, with 9 bases between. In germline, CDR1 is KGHSH, CDR2 LQKENI. CDR3 sequence (DNA): TGTGCCAGCTCGTGGGACGCCTCCTACGAGCAGTACTTC. Translation: CASSWDASYEQYF.

There are many counts of this clonotype. The chain combines TRBV12-3 or TRBV12-4 with TRBJ2-2; no clear D gene. Trimming pared 3 bases from V and 3 bases from J, leaving 11 bases between. This CDR3 region has 15 residues. The CDR3 DNA sequence: TGTGCCAGCAGTTTGTCGCTTTCTTACACCGGGGAGCTGTTTTTT. Protein product: CASSLSLSYTGELFF.

Ten or more counts support this clonotype. The chain joins TRBV27 to TRBJ1-5, with D perhaps matching TRBD1 (6 bases). Trimming stripped 2 bases from V and 5 bases from J, with 13 bases between. Germline V gene data show CDR1 as MNHEY and CDR2 as SMNVEV (reference sequence). The CDR3 contains 15 residues. The CDR3 loop reads CASSLRQGLYQPQHF. The CDR3 DNA reads TGTGCCAGCAGTTTACGGCAGGGGCTTTATCAGCCCCAGCATTTT.

In its sample, this clonotype was seen many times. The chain joins TRBV18 to TRBJ2-1, with 7 bases that match TRBD1. V shed 4 bases, J shed 10 bases, and the junction held 10 bases outside the gene matches. CDR3 size: 14 residues. The germline V gene has CDR1 KGHSH and CDR2 LQKENI. The CDR3 protein is CASSQETGVGEQFF. CDR3 DNA sequence: TGTGCCAGCTCACAGGAAACAGGGGTCGGGGAGCAGTTCTTC.